What follows is one TCR beta chain and its context. Its antigen is unidentified. The CDR3 loop spans 16 amino acids. Trimming took 7 bases from V and 1 from J, leaving 19 bases between them. Looked up from germline, CDR1 is MDHEN and CDR2 is SYDVKM. Primers for the PCR totalled 60 Vbeta and 13 Jbeta. Only in-frame clones appear in the TCRdb table, and some are missing; sequencing was by immunoSEQ multiplex PCR. This sample has 60,000 to 85,000 clones; about 75% occur once, and the top ten carry roughly 5.2%. The data stem from a study of cytomegalovirus exposure and HLA in healthy donors. Whole-study results and caveats: There were three CMV-associated chains whose specificity for CMV antigens was confirmed in vitro.

The sequence was obtained from a man aged 55 to 70 in good health and CMV-seropositive. The chain has TRBV28 and TRBJ1-2; a possible D gene is TRBD1 (5 bases). Sequenced: PBMCs. CDR3 amino acids: CASNPTRATLNYGYTF. In nucleotides, the CDR3 is TGTGCCAGCAACCCCACCAGGGCAACTCTTAACTATGGCTACACCTTC.